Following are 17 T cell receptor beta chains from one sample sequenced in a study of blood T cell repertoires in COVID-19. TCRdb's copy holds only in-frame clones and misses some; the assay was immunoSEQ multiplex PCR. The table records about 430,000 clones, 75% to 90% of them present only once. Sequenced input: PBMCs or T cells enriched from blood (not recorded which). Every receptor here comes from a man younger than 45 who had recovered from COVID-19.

Written as DNA, the CDR3 is TGCGCCAGCAGTAAACCCTACGGGGGACAGGGGTACAATGAGCAGTTCTTC. Its translation is CASSKPYGGQGYNEQFF. V gene TRBV5-1 combines with J gene TRBJ2-1, with TRBD1 matching 10 bases. Germline V gives CDR1 SGHRS, CDR2 YFSETQ. Losses at the gene ends were 5 bases for V and 4 bases for J; bases not matched to a gene: 12. The CDR3 has 17 amino acids.

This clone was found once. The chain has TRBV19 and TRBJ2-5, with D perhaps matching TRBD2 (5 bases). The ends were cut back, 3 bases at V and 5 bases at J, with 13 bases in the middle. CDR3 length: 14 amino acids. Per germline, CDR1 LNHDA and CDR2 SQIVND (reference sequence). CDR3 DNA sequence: TGTGCCAGTAGTATTACGTACACGGGGGAGACCCAGTACTTC. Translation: CASSITYTGETQYF. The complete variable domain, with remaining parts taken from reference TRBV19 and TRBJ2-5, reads DGGITQSPKYLFRKEGQNVTLSCEQNLNHDAMYWYRQDPGQGLRLIYYSQIVNDFQKGDIAEGYSVSREKKESFPLTVTSAQKNPTAFYLCASSITYTGETQYFGPGTRLLVL.

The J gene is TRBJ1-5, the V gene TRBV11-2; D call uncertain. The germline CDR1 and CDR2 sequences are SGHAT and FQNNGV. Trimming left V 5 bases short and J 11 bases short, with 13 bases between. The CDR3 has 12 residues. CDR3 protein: CASSSGGPAQHF. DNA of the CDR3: TGTGCCAGCAGCAGCGGTGGTCCGGCCCAGCATTTT.

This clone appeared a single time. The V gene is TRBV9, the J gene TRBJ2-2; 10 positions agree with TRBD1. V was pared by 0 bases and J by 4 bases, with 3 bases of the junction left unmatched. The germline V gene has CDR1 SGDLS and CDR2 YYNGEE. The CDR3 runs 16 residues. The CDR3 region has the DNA TGTGCCAGCAGCGTAGCGGGACAGGGGCCCACCGGGGAGCTGTTTTTT. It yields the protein CASSVAGQGPTGELFF.

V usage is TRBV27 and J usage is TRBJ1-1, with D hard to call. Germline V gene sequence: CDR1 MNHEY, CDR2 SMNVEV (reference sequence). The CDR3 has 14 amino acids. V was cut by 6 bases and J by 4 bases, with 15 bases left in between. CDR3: CASSSSLVATEAFF. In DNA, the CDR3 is TGTGCCAGCAGCTCTTCTTTGGTAGCCACTGAAGCTTTCTTT.

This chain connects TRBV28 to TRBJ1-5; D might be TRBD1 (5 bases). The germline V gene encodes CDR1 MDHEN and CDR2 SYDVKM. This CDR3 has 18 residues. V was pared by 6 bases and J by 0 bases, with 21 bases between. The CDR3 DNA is TGTGCCAGCAGCCTAGACAGTTACCTTGGGGATAGCAATCAGCCCCAGCATTTT. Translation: CASSLDSYLGDSNQPQHF.

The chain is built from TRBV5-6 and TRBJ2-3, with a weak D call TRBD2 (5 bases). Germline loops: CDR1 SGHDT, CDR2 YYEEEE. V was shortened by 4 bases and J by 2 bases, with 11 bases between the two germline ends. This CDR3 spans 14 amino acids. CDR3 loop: CASSRLHFTDTQYF. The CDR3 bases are TGTGCCAGCAGCCGACTACACTTCACAGATACGCAGTATTTT.

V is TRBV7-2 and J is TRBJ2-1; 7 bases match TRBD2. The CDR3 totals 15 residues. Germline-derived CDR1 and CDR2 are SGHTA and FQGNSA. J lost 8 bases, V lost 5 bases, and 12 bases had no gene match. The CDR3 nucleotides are TGTGCCAGCAGCGTTTCGGCGGGAGAGGGCCATGAGCAGTTCTTC. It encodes CASSVSAGEGHEQFF. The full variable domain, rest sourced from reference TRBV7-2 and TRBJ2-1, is GAGVSQSPSNKVTEKGKDVELRCDPISGHTALYWYRQSLGQGLEFLIYFQGNSAPDKSGLPSDRFSAERTGGSVSTLTIQRTQQEDSAVYLCASSVSAGEGHEQFFGPGTRLTVL.

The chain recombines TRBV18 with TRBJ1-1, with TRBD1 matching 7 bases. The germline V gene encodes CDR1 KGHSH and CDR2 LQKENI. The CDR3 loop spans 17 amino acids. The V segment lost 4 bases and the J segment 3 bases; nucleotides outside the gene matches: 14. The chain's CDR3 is CASSRGVNRGKDTEAFF. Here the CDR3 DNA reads TGTGCCAGCTCACGAGGGGTGAACAGGGGCAAGGACACTGAAGCTTTCTTT.

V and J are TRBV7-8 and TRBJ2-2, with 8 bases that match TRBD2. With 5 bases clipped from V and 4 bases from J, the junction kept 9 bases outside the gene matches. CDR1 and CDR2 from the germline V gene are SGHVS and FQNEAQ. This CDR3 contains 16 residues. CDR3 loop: CASSLKSGRITGELFF. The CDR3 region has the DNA TGTGCCAGCAGCCTGAAAAGCGGGAGAATCACCGGGGAGCTGTTTTTT. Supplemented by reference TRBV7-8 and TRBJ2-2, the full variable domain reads GAGVSQSPRYKVAKRGQDVALRCDPISGHVSLFWYQQALGQGPEFLTYFQNEAQLDKSGLPSDRFFAERPEGSVSTLKIQRTQQEDSAVYLCASSLKSGRITGELFFGEGSRLTVL.

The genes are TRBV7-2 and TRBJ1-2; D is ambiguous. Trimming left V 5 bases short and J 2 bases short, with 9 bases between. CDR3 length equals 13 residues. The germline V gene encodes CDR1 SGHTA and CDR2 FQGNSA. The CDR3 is CASSLSWNYGYTF. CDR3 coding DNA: TGTGCCAGCAGCCTAAGTTGGAACTATGGCTACACCTTC.

In DNA form, the CDR3 reads TGTGCCAGCAGCGAACGACTTCACACCGGGGAGCTGTTTTTT. The encoded protein is CASSERLHTGELFF. The chain carries TRBV5-6 and TRBJ2-2; D is unclear. The CDR3 is made up of 14 amino acids. Germline V gene sequence: CDR1 SGHDT, CDR2 YYEEEE. V lost 4 bases and J 3 bases, leaving 10 bases between the germline ends.

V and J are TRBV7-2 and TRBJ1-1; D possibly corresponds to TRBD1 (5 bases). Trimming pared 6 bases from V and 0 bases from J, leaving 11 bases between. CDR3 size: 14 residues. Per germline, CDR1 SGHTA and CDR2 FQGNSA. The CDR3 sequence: CASRPGYLNTEAFF. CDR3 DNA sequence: TGTGCCAGCAGGCCAGGGTACCTGAACACTGAAGCTTTCTTT.

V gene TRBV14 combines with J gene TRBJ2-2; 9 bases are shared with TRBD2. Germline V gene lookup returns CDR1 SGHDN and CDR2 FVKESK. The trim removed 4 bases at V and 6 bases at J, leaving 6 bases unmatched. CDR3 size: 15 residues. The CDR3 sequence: CASSRNSGSPGELFF. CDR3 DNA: TGTGCCAGCAGCCGGAATAGCGGGAGTCCCGGGGAGCTGTTTTTT.

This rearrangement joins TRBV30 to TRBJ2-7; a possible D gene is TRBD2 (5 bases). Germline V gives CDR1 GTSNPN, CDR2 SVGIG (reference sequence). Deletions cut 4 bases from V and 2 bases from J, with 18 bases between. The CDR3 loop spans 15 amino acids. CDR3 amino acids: CAWTRNYGGTYEQYF. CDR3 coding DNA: TGTGCCTGGACCCGGAACTACGGAGGCACCTACGAGCAGTACTTC. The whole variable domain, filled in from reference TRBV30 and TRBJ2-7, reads SQTIHQWPATLVQPVGSPLSLECTVEGTSNPNLYWYRQAAGRGLQLLFYSVGIGQISSEVPQNLSASRPQDRQFILSSKKLLLSDSGFYLCAWTRNYGGTYEQYFGPGTRLTVT.

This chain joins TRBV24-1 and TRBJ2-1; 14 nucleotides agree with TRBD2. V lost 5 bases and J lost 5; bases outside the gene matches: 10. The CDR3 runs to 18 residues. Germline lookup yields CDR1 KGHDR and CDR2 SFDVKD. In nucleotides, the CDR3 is TGTGCCACCAGTGCTCCGCGGGGACTAGCGGGAGTTGACAATGAGCAGTTCTTC. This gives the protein CATSAPRGLAGVDNEQFF.

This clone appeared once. The CDR3 loop is CASSPPAGATYEQYF. CDR3 nucleotide sequence: TGTGCCAGCTCCCCGCCAGCAGGGGCCACCTACGAGCAGTACTTC. The J gene is TRBJ2-7, the V gene TRBV18; D might be TRBD1 (6 bases). Trimming pared 6 bases from V and 2 bases from J, leaving 17 bases between. This CDR3 comprises 15 residues. CDR1 and CDR2 (germline): KGHSH, LQKENI.